This T cell receptor beta chain was observed in a study of shared clonotypes between healthy human individuals. The overall study: Each donor had three CD4 naive, three CD4 memory, two CD8 naive and one CD8 memory plate.

Comments on this clone: Antigen: not known.

Study outcomes and limitations: Larger richness was generally estimated for naive than memory subsets. Clonotypes shared by all four sorted-subset donors had higher generation probabilities than non-shared clonotypes.

The method was immunoSEQ multiplex PCR; TCRdb's version includes in-frame clones alone and lacks a portion of them. Of about 2,200,000 clones in the sample, 85% to 95% were seen once. Trimming removed 1 base at V and 6 bases at J, with 7 bases between. The CDR3 totals 12 residues. Per germline, CDR1 SEHNR and CDR2 FQNEAQ (reference sequence). Selected positively for CCR7 and CD45RO-negative, naive CD8 cells excluded terminally differentiated effector memory CD45RA+ cells. The V call is TRBV7-9, the J call TRBJ2-7, with D possibly being TRBD2 (5 bases). The TCR originated in a man aged 18 to 29 in good health. Some clones in this sample may be carry-over from other donors' samples. The sample taken for sequencing was naive CD8+ T cells from PBMCs. The CDR3 DNA reads as TGTGCCAGCAGCTTAGTTGAGGGCGAGCAGTACTTC. Its translation is CASSLVEGEQYF.